These 25 T cell receptor beta chains were all obtained from the same sample, sequenced in a study of OX40 agonist ivuxolimab in advanced cancers. Data came from immunoSEQ multiplex PCR; TCRdb stores just in-frame clones and leaves some out. The repertoire holds about 81,000 clones, with more than 85% as singletons. This material consisted of CD4+ or CD8+ T cells sorted from blood, taken in a trial of the OX40 agonist ivuxolimab. The source of these receptors is an adult with an advanced solid tumor such as melanoma, head and neck, liver or kidney cancer.

This rearrangement joins TRBV7-9 to TRBJ2-3; a weak D match, TRBD1 (5 bases). In germline, CDR1 is SEHNR, CDR2 FQNEAQ (reference sequence). The germline V and J ends were trimmed by 7 bases and 4 bases, with 9 bases remaining between them. This CDR3 region has 12 residues. In nucleotides, the CDR3 is TGTGCCAGCACCATAGGGGCAGATACGCAGTATTTT. Protein product: CASTIGADTQYF.

This chain joins TRBV7-8 and TRBJ2-1; D ambiguous. CDR3 length: 15 residues. Trimming took 3 bases from V and 5 from J, leaving 14 bases between them. CDR1 is SGHVS and CDR2 is FQNEAQ in the germline V gene. The CDR3 loop is CASSLGTGPNNEQFF. CDR3 coding DNA: TGTGCCAGCAGCTTGGGAACCGGGCCCAACAATGAGCAGTTCTTC.

The gene calls are TRBV4-2 and TRBJ2-1; possibly TRBD2 for D (5 bases). The germline gives CDR1 LGHNA, CDR2 YNFKEQ. CDR3 length: 15 residues. The ends were cut back, 0 bases at V and 9 bases at J, with 15 bases in the middle. The DNA of the CDR3 is TGTGCCAGCAGCCAAGAAGGCCTAGCCCCCCTTGAGCAGTTCTTC. This encodes CASSQEGLAPLEQFF.

V is TRBV19 and J is TRBJ2-7, with 9 bases identical to TRBD1. In germline, CDR1 is LNHDA, CDR2 SQIVND (reference sequence). Trimming took 5 bases from V and 2 from J; bases not matched to a gene: 10. The CDR3 length is 16 residues. In nucleotides, the CDR3 is TGTGCCAGTAGTCCACGTCCGGGACAGGGTCCCTACGAGCAGTACTTC. Its protein product is CASSPRPGQGPYEQYF.

The chain joins TRBV13 to TRBJ1-1; D is undetermined. Germline V gene lookup returns CDR1 PRHDT and CDR2 FYEKMQ (reference sequence). The CDR3 is 13 amino acids. V gave up 3 bases and J gave up 1 base, with 6 bases separating them. The CDR3 loop reads CASSFSRNTEAFF. For the CDR3, the DNA is TGTGCCAGCAGCTTTTCCAGGAACACTGAAGCTTTCTTT.

This sequence joins TRBV7-9 and TRBJ2-5, with TRBD1 matching over 10 bases. V lost 4 bases to trimming and J lost 3 bases; unmatched junction nucleotides: 8. The CDR3 runs 16 residues. CDR1 is SEHNR and CDR2 is FQNEAQ in the germline V gene (reference sequence). CDR3 residues: CASSSAGTGDEETQYF. CDR3 in DNA: TGTGCCAGCAGCTCGGCCGGGACAGGGGATGAAGAGACCCAGTACTTC.

This clone was observed a single time. The chain is built from TRBV7-8 and TRBJ2-1; a weak D match, TRBD2 (5 bases). With 5 bases removed from V and 5 bases from J, the gap between germline ends came to 10 bases. CDR3 size: 13 residues. Germline V CDR1 and CDR2: SGHVS, FQNEAQ. The CDR3 DNA follows: TGTGCCAGCAGCAGCGGATTTCACAATGAGCAGTTCTTC. This codes for CASSSGFHNEQFF.

This clone has just one count. The J gene is TRBJ2-3, the V gene TRBV20-1; no firm D call. The CDR3 is 11 amino acids. CDR1 and CDR2 (germline): DFQATT, SNEGSKA (reference sequence). Between the trimmed V and J ends, which lost 5 bases and 4 bases, there was a span of 7 bases. The chain's CDR3 is CSARMADTQYF. For the CDR3, the DNA is TGCAGTGCTCGGATGGCAGATACGCAGTATTTT.

V usage is TRBV5-4 and J usage is TRBJ2-7; TRBD1 matches 8 bases. The CDR3 runs to 13 residues. Germline V gene lookup returns CDR1 SGHNT and CDR2 YYREEE (reference sequence). V was pared by 4 bases and J by 5 bases, with 5 bases of the junction left unmatched. The CDR3 DNA is TGTGCCAGCAGCATGGACAGGGCTCACGAGCAGTACTTC. Residues: CASSMDRAHEQYF.

This clone was counted a single time. The V and J genes are TRBV2 and TRBJ1-1; a weak D match, TRBD1 (6 bases). Germline CDR1 and CDR2: SNHLY and FYNNEI. The V end was cut by 0 bases, the J end by 0 bases, with 14 bases between. The CDR3 is 17 residues long. CDR3: CASSEAGGRGVNTEAFF. DNA of the CDR3: TGTGCCAGCAGTGAAGCTGGGGGCAGGGGCGTGAACACTGAAGCTTTCTTT.

The CDR3, as DNA: TGTGCCAGCAGTCCGACGGGGACCTACAATGAGCAGTTCTTC. Residues: CASSPTGTYNEQFF. The chain is built from TRBV25-1 and TRBJ2-1, with a tentative D call TRBD2 (5 bases). The CDR3 covers 14 residues. The germline gives CDR1 MGHDK, CDR2 SYGVNS. With 5 bases removed from V and 2 bases from J, the gap between germline ends came to 10 bases.

The count of this clone is one. The rearrangement joins TRBV27 to TRBJ1-1, with D maybe TRBD1 (5 bases). The CDR3 sequence is 13 residues long. V gave up 2 bases and J gave up 7 bases, with 11 bases separating them. The germline gives CDR1 MNHEY, CDR2 SMNVEV (reference sequence). CDR3 sequence: CASSLMMRGEAFF. The DNA for the CDR3 is TGTGCCAGCAGTTTAATGATGAGGGGTGAAGCTTTCTTT.

V is TRBV19 and J is TRBJ1-3; 7 bases align to TRBD1. Trimming at V came to 5 bases and at J to 4 bases, leaving 11 bases not matched to a gene. Germline lookup yields CDR1 LNHDA and CDR2 SQIVND (reference sequence). This CDR3 comprises 16 residues. The CDR3 DNA reads TGTGCCAGTAGTTCGATAACACAGGGGCGCGGAAACACCATATATTTT. It encodes CASSSITQGRGNTIYF.

The table lists this clone with a count of one. In DNA form, the CDR3 reads TGTGCCAGCAGACCGCTTGGGGAGAACACTGAAGCTTTCTTT. It codes for CASRPLGENTEAFF. The chain has TRBV7-9 and TRBJ1-1, with D unresolved. V was pared by 6 bases and J by 1 base, with 12 bases between. This CDR3 has 14 residues. In germline, CDR1 is SEHNR, CDR2 FQNEAQ (reference sequence).

The gene calls are TRBV4-3 and TRBJ1-1; D is unclear. This CDR3 is built from 16 residues. CDR1 and CDR2 (germline): LGHNA, YSLEER. V lost 2 bases to trimming and J lost 1 base, with 14 bases between them. The chain's CDR3 is CASSQNPGSANTEAFF. Here the CDR3 DNA reads TGCGCCAGCAGCCAAAACCCAGGTTCCGCGAACACTGAAGCTTTCTTT.

The genes are TRBV4-2 and TRBJ2-5; 7 bases agree with TRBD1. Losses at the gene ends were 3 bases for V and 1 base for J; bases not matched to a gene: 11. The germline V gene has CDR1 LGHNA and CDR2 YNFKEQ. The CDR3 is 17 residues long. The DNA of the CDR3 is TGTGCCAGCAGCCAGGCTAAAGACAGGGTGGGCCAAGAGACCCAGTACTTC. This translates into CASSQAKDRVGQETQYF.

About this clone: The junction does not match germline at one end; this may be a read error. The V and J genes are TRBV7-7 and TRBJ2-5; 7 bases align to TRBD1. The germline V gene encodes CDR1 SSHAT and CDR2 FNYEAQ (reference sequence). This CDR3 has 15 residues. The CDR3 region is CASSLDPYRGETQYF. CDR3 bases: TGTGCTAGCAGCTTAGACCCCTACAGGGGAGAGACCCAGTACTTC.

The chain links TRBV28 to TRBJ2-2; TRBD1 agrees at 9 bases. The germline V gene encodes CDR1 MDHEN and CDR2 SYDVKM. The CDR3 loop spans 16 amino acids. Germline trimming cut 4 bases from V and 3 bases from J; bases unmatched to any gene: 6. The CDR3: CASSWGQGRDTGELFF. Here the CDR3 DNA reads TGTGCCAGCAGTTGGGGACAGGGAAGGGACACCGGGGAGCTGTTTTTT. Together with reference TRBV28 and TRBJ2-2, the CDR3 gives the full variable domain: DVKVTQSSRYLVKRTGEKVFLECVQDMDHENMFWYRQDPGLGLRLIYFSYDVKMKEKGDIPEGYSVSREKKERFSLILESASTNQTSMYLCASSWGQGRDTGELFFGEGSRLTVL.

This clone was counted a few times. The chain combines TRBV9 with TRBJ1-2; D is unresolved. Germline-derived CDR1 and CDR2 are SGDLS and YYNGEE. The V and J ends lost 5 bases and 6 bases respectively, with 20 bases between them. The CDR3 spans 15 residues. This CDR3 is CASSLWASPGDGYTF. The DNA for the CDR3 is TGTGCCAGCAGTCTTTGGGCCTCACCCGGCGATGGCTACACCTTC.

For the CDR3, the DNA is TGTGCCAGCAGCTTGGGGCAGGGGTGGAGTCCCATCCCAAATGAGCAGTTCTTC. Its translation: CASSLGQGWSPIPNEQFF. The chain carries TRBV5-6 and TRBJ2-1; D perhaps matches TRBD1 (6 bases). V was pared by 0 bases and J by 7 bases, with 23 bases between. Germline V CDR1 and CDR2: SGHDT, YYEEEE. This CDR3 contains 18 residues.

V usage is TRBV2 and J usage is TRBJ2-3; tentative D call: TRBD2 (5 bases). The CDR3 runs 14 residues. Trimming cost V 2 bases and J 0 bases, with 6 bases left between them. The germline gives CDR1 SNHLY, CDR2 FYNNEI. CDR3 nucleotides: TGTGCCAGCAGTGAACTAGCTAGCACAGATACGCAGTATTTT. It specifies CASSELASTDTQYF.

The chain joins TRBV6-5 to TRBJ2-4; D not resolved. The CDR3 length is 12 residues. CDR1 is MNHEY, CDR2 SVGAGI, per germline. Trimming shortened V by 6 bases and J by 9 bases, and 12 bases separated the two germline ends. CDR3 nucleotides: TGTGCCAGCAGCCCCGACCTAGGCATTCAGTACTTC. This sequence encodes CASSPDLGIQYF.

In this sample, this clone turned up a few times. The CDR3 nucleotides are TGCGCCAGCAGCCAAGGGGCGGACACTGAAGCTTTCTTT. Translated, it gives CASSQGADTEAFF. The chain uses TRBV4-1 and TRBJ1-1; no clear D. Trimming cost V 1 base and J 3 bases, with 6 bases left between them. The CDR3 has 13 residues. Per germline, CDR1 MGHRA and CDR2 YSYEKL.

The rearrangement uses TRBV19 and TRBJ1-2; weak D call: TRBD1 (6 bases). The V and J ends lost 4 bases and 0 bases respectively, with 9 bases between them. Germline-derived CDR1 and CDR2 are LNHDA and SQIVND (reference sequence). The CDR3 runs to 14 residues. CDR3 in DNA: TGTGCCAGTAGTACAGGGGTAGCTAACTATGGCTACACCTTC. It encodes CASSTGVANYGYTF. Together with reference TRBV19 and TRBJ1-2, the CDR3 gives the full variable domain: DGGITQSPKYLFRKEGQNVTLSCEQNLNHDAMYWYRQDPGQGLRLIYYSQIVNDFQKGDIAEGYSVSREKKESFPLTVTSAQKNPTAFYLCASSTGVANYGYTFGSGTRLTVV.

V and J are TRBV27 and TRBJ2-3; 7 nucleotides align to TRBD1. Trimming cost V 3 bases and J 0 bases; bases outside gene matches: 6. The length of the CDR3 is 16 residues. CDR1 and CDR2 from the germline V gene are MNHEY and SMNVEV (reference sequence). The CDR3 reads CASSLPDRSSTDTQYF. CDR3 in DNA: TGTGCCAGCAGTTTGCCGGACAGGTCTAGCACAGATACGCAGTATTTT.